One sample yielded the 19 T cell receptor beta chains listed below, sequenced in a study of liver allograft versus peripheral blood T cells. Study in general: Peripheral blood of the recipients supplied T cell receptor repertoires that were compared with those in transplanted livers.

TCRdb processed the reads anew with MiXCR; each CDR3 protein has one entry. Counted here are about 5,000 distinct CDR3 sequences, 15% to 20% occurring once; the ten biggest clones make up more than 9%. The receptors derive from a human patient who had a liver transplant. The graft donor may be the source of some T cells.

This clonotype came up a few times. The J gene is TRBJ2-1, the V gene TRBV2; 7 nucleotides align to TRBD1. Losses at the gene ends were 7 bases for V and 5 bases for J; bases not matched to a gene: 5. This CDR3 is built from 13 residues. From germline, CDR1 is SNHLY and CDR2 FYNNEI. The DNA of the CDR3 is TGTGCCAGCATGCCCGACAGGGACAATGAGCAGTTCTTC. Translated: CASMPDRDNEQFF.

The rearrangement links TRBV2 to TRBJ1-1; 7 nucleotides align to TRBD1. Germline V CDR1 and CDR2: SNHLY, FYNNEI. V was clipped by 7 bases and J by 1 base; unmatched bases: 6. The CDR3 length is 14 residues. Written as DNA, the CDR3 is TGTGCCAGCACCAAGGGACAGTGGAACACTGAAGCTTTCTTT. This encodes CASTKGQWNTEAFF.

This clonotype is labeled medium-sized. The chain couples TRBV6-2 or TRBV6-3 to TRBJ1-5; 10 bases are a match to TRBD1. The CDR3 is 21 amino acids. V lost 2 bases and J lost 4; bases outside the gene matches: 20. Per germline, CDR1 MNHEY and CDR2 SVGEGT. The DNA of the CDR3 is TGTGCCAGCAGTTACCCTCTTGGGGACAGGGGTACTGTTCCTCTAAATCAGCCCCAGCATTTT. This sequence encodes CASSYPLGDRGTVPLNQPQHF.

This clonotype is medium-sized (0.01 to 0.1%) in the sample. V is TRBV6-5 and J is TRBJ2-7; TRBD1 matches at 11 bases. V lost 6 bases, J lost 7 bases, and 17 bases stayed unmatched. The CDR3 extends over 17 amino acids. Per the germline V gene, CDR1 is MNHEY and CDR2 is SVGAGI. This CDR3 is CASSYPNWGQGVREQYF. CDR3 bases: TGTGCCAGCAGCTATCCGAATTGGGGACAGGGGGTTAGGGAGCAGTACTTC.

The chain couples TRBV20-1 to TRBJ2-2; D ambiguous. V lost 2 bases to trimming and J lost 3 bases, with 7 bases between them. CDR3 size: 13 residues. Per germline, CDR1 DFQATT and CDR2 SNEGSKA (reference sequence). The CDR3 DNA is TGCAGTGCTAGACAGGAGTACACCGGGGAGCTGTTTTTT. It codes for CSARQEYTGELFF.

This rearrangement joins TRBV7-9 to TRBJ2-2; D uncertain. The germline V gene has CDR1 SEHNR and CDR2 FQNEAQ (reference sequence). V dropped 1 base and J dropped 1 base, with 10 bases sitting between them. The CDR3 has 16 amino acids. This CDR3 reads CASSLGQWGNTGELFF. CDR3 nucleotides: TGTGCCAGCAGCTTAGGCCAGTGGGGGAACACCGGGGAGCTGTTTTTT.

This clonotype is deemed medium-sized (0.01 to 0.1%). V is TRBV19 and J is TRBJ2-2; no clear D gene. The CDR3 runs to 14 residues. Trimming shortened V by 10 bases and J by 4 bases, and 16 bases separated the two germline ends. The germline V gene has CDR1 LNHDA and CDR2 SQIVND (reference sequence). The CDR3 bases are TGTGCCACCCGCATGCGGACGGGCACCGGGGAGCTGTTTTTT. Protein sequence: CATRMRTGTGELFF.

This clonotype is large by share. DNA of the CDR3: TGCAGTGCTAAAGCGGGGAGCACTAATGAAAAACTGTTTTTT. It is translated as CSAKAGSTNEKLFF. The chain has TRBV20-1 and TRBJ1-4; D is unresolved. The V and J ends lost 4 bases and 2 bases respectively, with 11 bases between them. Germline V lookup: CDR1 DFQATT, CDR2 SNEGSKA (reference sequence). The CDR3 length is 14 residues.

Comments on this clonotype: The conserved phenylalanine or tryptophan is not found at the CDR3 terminus, so this likely reflects a read error. V gene TRBV6-5 combines with J gene TRBJ1-2; the D is unclear. Germline V CDR1 and CDR2: MNHEY, SVGAGI. The CDR3 is made up of 15 amino acids. As DNA, the CDR3 is TGTGCCAGCAGTTACTCGATAACAGACCACTATGACTACACCCTC. This translates into CASSYSITDHYDYTL.

For this clonotype: This sequence may be a read error, since a much larger clone differs from it by one base. This chain uses TRBV6-5 with TRBJ1-2; D unclear. V lost 5 bases, J lost 4 bases, and 8 bases lay in between. The CDR3 runs 12 residues. The germline CDR1 and CDR2 sequences are MNHEY and SVGAGI. The CDR3 DNA reads TGTGCCAGCAGTCAATTTGTCTATGGCTACACCTTC. Protein product: CASSQFVYGYTF.

This clonotype was counted between two and nine times. The chain is built from TRBV5-5 and TRBJ1-5, with 7 bases that match TRBD1. V shed 0 bases and J 2 bases; nucleotides not matched to a gene: 2. Germline V gives CDR1 SGHKS, CDR2 YYEKEE (reference sequence). The CDR3 runs 15 residues. As DNA, the CDR3 is TGTGCCAGCAGCTTGGGGCAGGGGGGCAATCAGCCCCAGCATTTT. Protein product: CASSLGQGGNQPQHF.

In this sample, this clonotype turned up a few times. The chain couples TRBV20-1 to TRBJ2-5, with TRBD2 identical over 11 bases. Losses at the gene ends were 0 bases for V and 2 bases for J; bases not matched to a gene: 5. CDR3 length equals 16 residues. Germline V gene sequence: CDR1 DFQATT, CDR2 SNEGSKA (reference sequence). The CDR3 region has the DNA TGCAGTGCTAGAGATTTTGCTAGCGGGGGGCAAGAGACCCAGTACTTC. Translating it yields CSARDFASGGQETQYF.

This clonotype was observed many times. V usage is TRBV20-1 and J usage is TRBJ2-1, with D unresolved. Germline-derived CDR1 and CDR2 are DFQATT and SNEGSKA (reference sequence). This CDR3 comprises 11 residues. V was trimmed by 3 bases and J by 4 bases, leaving 4 bases between them. The CDR3 bases are TGCAGTGCTAGTGCATACAATGAGCAGTTCTTC. This gives the protein CSASAYNEQFF.

This clonotype counts as medium-sized. The chain recombines TRBV27 with TRBJ2-7, with 13 bases fitting TRBD2. V was pared by 2 bases and J by 7 bases, with 14 bases of the junction left unmatched. This CDR3 contains 18 residues. CDR1 is MNHEY, CDR2 SMNVEV, per germline (reference sequence). The CDR3 DNA sequence: TGTGCCAGCAGTTTAAGGGGCCCGGGACTAGCGGGGTTCGGGGAGCAGTACTTC. Its protein product is CASSLRGPGLAGFGEQYF.

This clonotype is labeled as medium-sized. Here the CDR3 reads CASNPGPGDNEKLFF. Here the CDR3 DNA reads TGTGCCAGCAATCCCGGTCCCGGCGACAATGAAAAACTGTTTTTT. The chain links TRBV6-1 to TRBJ1-4, with D hard to call. Trimming took 7 bases from V and 5 from J, leaving 17 bases between them. The CDR3 loop spans 15 amino acids. Germline assignment: CDR1 MNHNS and CDR2 SASEGT.

Remarks on this clonotype: This may come from a read error, since a much larger clone is one base off. The CDR3: CASSYPGEFDQPQHF. The CDR3 DNA sequence: TGTGCCAGCAGTTACCCAGGCGAATTCGATCAGCCCCAGCATTTT. The chain links TRBV6-2 or TRBV6-3 to TRBJ1-5, with unresolved D. V lost 2 bases to trimming and J lost 5 bases, with 13 bases between them. Germline CDR1 and CDR2: MNHEY and SVGEGT. CDR3 length equals 15 residues.

This clonotype is labeled as medium-sized (0.01 to 0.1%). This chain uses TRBV12-3 or TRBV12-4 with TRBJ2-1, with 8 bases identical to TRBD2. The CDR3 covers 14 residues. The ends lost 6 bases at V and 9 bases at J; junction bases unmatched: 10. The CDR3 protein is CASRPSGTRGEQFF. DNA for the CDR3: TGTGCCAGCAGGCCTTCCGGGACTAGAGGTGAGCAGTTCTTC.

A note on this clonotype: This sequence may be a read error, since a much larger clone differs from it by one base. The chain carries TRBV6-1 and TRBJ2-7, with TRBD1 as a possible D gene (6 bases). The CDR3 has 12 residues. Germline lookup yields CDR1 MNHNS and CDR2 SASEGT. The CDR3 DNA reads as TGTGCCAGCAGTGAGGGGGCCTACAAGCAGTACTTC. Translating it yields CASSEGAYKQYF.

V usage is TRBV7-2 and J usage is TRBJ2-7; 11 bases map to TRBD2. The CDR3 has 15 amino acids. The V and J ends lost 5 bases and 5 bases, in that order; junction bases with no gene match: 8. Germline lookup yields CDR1 SGHTA and CDR2 FQGNSA. CDR3 sequence (DNA): TGTGCCAGCAGCCATACTAGCGGGAGATACCACGAGCAGTACTTC. Its protein is CASSHTSGRYHEQYF.